These 25 T cell receptor beta chains share one sample of origin, sequenced in a study of blood T cell repertoires in COVID-19. Here immunoSEQ multiplex PCR was the method, and the copy in TCRdb shows in-frame clones only, minus some. This table has 150,000 to 200,000 clones, roughly 85% appearing once. Sequenced: peripheral blood. These receptors originate from a human donor with active or convalescent COVID-19. The donor label of this sample is uncertain.

This clone was counted a single time. The rearrangement uses TRBV3-1 (or the pseudogene TRBV3-2) and TRBJ1-3; no clear D gene. Germline lookup yields CDR1 LGHDT and CDR2 YNNKEL (reference sequence). This CDR3 is 13 amino acids long. Trimming cost V 8 bases and J 0 bases, with 8 bases left between them. The CDR3 nucleotides read TGTGCCAGCGGATACAGCTCTGGAAACACCATATATTTT. Protein: CASGYSSGNTIYF.

The rearrangement uses TRBV6-5 and TRBJ2-7, with 11 bases aligning to TRBD1. The CDR3 loop spans 15 amino acids. CDR1 MNHEY and CDR2 SVGAGI come from the germline V gene. After removal of 4 bases from V and 4 bases from J, the junction contained 6 bases not matched to a gene. CDR3 residues: CASSWGQGDWYEQYF. In DNA form, the CDR3 reads TGTGCCAGCAGTTGGGGACAGGGGGACTGGTACGAGCAGTACTTC.

The CDR3 bases are TGCGCCAGCAGCCAAGATCCAGCGGGAGCAGGGGCCAACGTCCTGACTTTC. Protein product: CASSQDPAGAGANVLTF. This chain joins TRBV4-1 and TRBJ2-6; TRBD2 aligns across 8 bases. The V and J ends lost 0 bases and 4 bases, in that order; junction bases with no gene match: 5. This CDR3 has 17 residues. Germline CDR1 MGHRA, CDR2 YSYEKL.

The V and J genes are TRBV29-1 and TRBJ1-4; D remains unclear. Trimming stripped 1 base from V and 5 bases from J, with 17 bases between. CDR3 length equals 16 residues. Germline-derived CDR1 and CDR2 are SQVTM and ANQGSEA. DNA of the CDR3: TGCAGCGTTGAAGGGGCAGCTCCCCCCAGAAATGAAAAACTGTTTTTT. Translated: CSVEGAAPPRNEKLFF.

The chain has TRBV29-1 and TRBJ2-3; 11 bases line up with TRBD2. V dropped 5 bases and J dropped 5; count of bases not matched to a gene: 6. Germline CDR1 reads SQVTM; CDR2 reads ANQGSEA. The CDR3 length is 14 residues. The CDR3 spells CSVPSGGRLDTQYF. The DNA of the CDR3 is TGCAGCGTTCCTAGCGGGGGGCGGTTAGATACGCAGTATTTT.

This clone occurred many times. This CDR3 is also generated by other DNA sequences in the sample. The genes are TRBV20-1 and TRBJ1-2, with D uncertain. V was cut by 3 bases and J by 8 bases, with 10 bases left in between. CDR1 and CDR2 (germline): DFQATT, SNEGSKA (reference sequence). This CDR3 contains 11 residues. The CDR3 bases are TGCAGTGCTAGCTCGGGAAGGGGCTACACCTTC. This translates into CSASSGRGYTF.

This chain joins TRBV9 and TRBJ1-3; a weak D match, TRBD1 (6 bases). The CDR3 extends over 14 amino acids. V lost 0 bases, J lost 2 bases, and 6 bases lay in between. Looked up from germline, CDR1 is SGDLS and CDR2 is YYNGEE. In DNA form, the CDR3 reads TGTGCCAGCAGCGTAGGGACAGCTGGAAACACCATATATTTT. Translation: CASSVGTAGNTIYF.

This clone was counted only a few times. The rearrangement joins TRBV6-4 to TRBJ2-3; maybe TRBD1 (5 bases). Germline CDR1 MRHNA, CDR2 SNTAGT. Trimming left V 4 bases short and J 8 bases short, with 10 bases between. This CDR3 contains 12 residues. CDR3: CASSAWGGTQYF. DNA of the CDR3: TGTGCCAGCAGTGCGTGGGGCGGTACGCAGTATTTT.

The V gene is TRBV12-5, the J gene TRBJ2-1; 7 nucleotides agree with TRBD1. After removal of 6 bases from V and 11 bases from J, the junction contained 10 bases not matched to a gene. Germline V gives CDR1 LGHNT, CDR2 FRNRAP. The CDR3 totals 13 residues. The CDR3 bases are TGTGCTAGTGGCCCGACCGGGACAGATAAGCAGTTCTTC. Translated: CASGPTGTDKQFF.

As concerns this clone: One junction end does not reproduce the germline sequence, and a read error may be involved. V gene TRBV4-2 combines with J gene TRBJ2-7, with TRBD2 matching over 7 bases. The length of the CDR3 is 16 residues. Germline V gives CDR1 LGHNA, CDR2 YNFKEQ. For the CDR3, the DNA is TGTGCCAGCAACCAAGCTGTAGCCGGGGGGAAGGGCGAGCAGTACTTC. Translation: CASNQAVAGGKGEQYF.

This chain links TRBV3-1 (or the pseudogene TRBV3-2) with TRBJ1-2; D ambiguous. In germline, CDR1 is LGHDT, CDR2 YNNKEL (reference sequence). Deletions cut 0 bases from V and 0 bases from J, with 11 bases between. The CDR3 spans 16 residues. The CDR3 region has the DNA TGTGCCAGCAGCCAAGAGTTTGGTGGCCCTAACTATGGCTACACCTTC. It yields the protein CASSQEFGGPNYGYTF.

The chain carries TRBV11-2 and TRBJ1-2; D gene ambiguous. This CDR3 spans 15 amino acids. Trimming removed 6 bases at V and 0 bases at J, with 14 bases between. Germline CDR1 and CDR2: SGHAT and FQNNGV. The CDR3 here is CASRRNILANYGYTF. DNA for the CDR3: TGTGCCAGCAGGAGAAATATTCTCGCTAACTATGGCTACACCTTC.

The rearrangement joins TRBV3-1 (or the pseudogene TRBV3-2) to TRBJ2-1, with a weak D call TRBD2 (5 bases). Looked up from germline, CDR1 is LGHDT and CDR2 is YNNKEL (reference sequence). The CDR3 is made up of 14 amino acids. V gave up 0 bases and J gave up 9 bases, with 12 bases separating them. CDR3 coding DNA: TGTGCCAGCAGCCAAGATCGGACTGCAAGTGAGCAGTTCTTC. Translation gives CASSQDRTASEQFF.

This clone has a single count. The chain carries TRBV18 and TRBJ2-2, with a possible D match to TRBD1 (5 bases). The V end lost 3 bases, the J end lost 1 base, and 9 bases lay between the germline ends. The germline CDR1 and CDR2 sequences are KGHSH and LQKENI. The CDR3 loop spans 15 amino acids. CDR3 loop: CASSPDSRNTGELFF. The CDR3 nucleotides read TGTGCCAGCTCACCCGACAGCCGGAACACCGGGGAGCTGTTTTTT.

The chain carries TRBV28 and TRBJ1-4; 8 bases line up with TRBD1. Germline V lookup: CDR1 MDHEN, CDR2 SYDVKM. The CDR3 sequence is 14 residues long. J gave up 6 bases and V 6 bases, and 6 bases lay outside the gene matches. The CDR3 DNA reads as TGTGCCAGCAGCGAGAAGACAGGGGATGAAAAACTGTTTTTT. As protein: CASSEKTGDEKLFF. Combining the CDR3 with reference TRBV28 and TRBJ1-4 gives the whole variable domain DVKVTQSSRYLVKRTGEKVFLECVQDMDHENMFWYRQDPGLGLRLIYFSYDVKMKEKGDIPEGYSVSREKKERFSLILESASTNQTSMYLCASSEKTGDEKLFFGSGTQLSVL.

This sequence joins TRBV5-5 and TRBJ1-2; no clear D gene. Trimming removed 4 bases at V and 2 bases at J, with 12 bases between. Germline V gives CDR1 SGHKS, CDR2 YYEKEE (reference sequence). This CDR3 spans 14 amino acids. The CDR3 DNA sequence: TGTGCCAGCAGCCTGGGCGGTTCCAACTATGGCTACACCTTC. Translated, it gives CASSLGGSNYGYTF.

The V call is TRBV7-9, the J call TRBJ2-1; D is uncertain. The V end lost 3 bases, the J end lost 6 bases, and 15 bases lay between the germline ends. The CDR3 is 15 residues long. Germline CDR1 reads SEHNR; CDR2 reads FQNEAQ (reference sequence). CDR3 residues: CASSFPPTLFNEQFF. CDR3 nucleotide sequence: TGTGCCAGCAGCTTCCCACCGACTTTGTTCAATGAGCAGTTCTTC.

This CDR3 reads CASSLRKLGGLGYTF. The CDR3 DNA reads TGTGCCAGCAGTCTCCGGAAATTGGGGGGGCTTGGCTACACCTTC. The chain combines TRBV28 with TRBJ1-2; the D gene is possibly TRBD1 (6 bases). Trimming shortened V by 5 bases and J by 7 bases, and 20 bases separated the two germline ends. CDR1 and CDR2 (germline): MDHEN, SYDVKM. The CDR3 covers 15 residues.

This clone was seen just once. The chain combines TRBV6-2 or TRBV6-3 with TRBJ2-7; 8 bases align to TRBD2. Germline V gene lookup returns CDR1 MNHEY and CDR2 SVGEGT. The CDR3 runs to 15 residues. Losses at the gene ends were 2 bases for V and 4 bases for J; bases not matched to a gene: 7. The chain's CDR3 is CASSYGGGLTYEQYF. CDR3 sequence (DNA): TGTGCCAGCAGTTACGGCGGGGGGCTAACGTACGAGCAGTACTTC.

Only a few counts were recorded for this clone. The V call is TRBV2, the J call TRBJ2-2; unclear D gene. V was cut by 5 bases and J by 2 bases, with 12 bases left in between. The CDR3 has 15 residues. Germline values: CDR1 SNHLY, CDR2 FYNNEI. CDR3 sequence: CASSRNQRNTGELFF. The CDR3 nucleotides read TGTGCCAGCAGTAGGAATCAGCGTAACACCGGGGAGCTGTTTTTT. Full variable domain (remainder filled in from reference TRBV2 and TRBJ2-2): EPEVTQTPSHQVTQMGQEVILRCVPISNHLYFYWYRQILGQKVEFLVSFYNNEISEKSEIFDDQFSVERPDGSNFTLKIRSTKLEDSAMYFCASSRNQRNTGELFFGEGSRLTVL.

The V and J genes are TRBV24-1 and TRBJ2-2; tentative D call: TRBD2 (5 bases). This CDR3 region has 16 residues. Germline V gene data show CDR1 as KGHDR and CDR2 as SFDVKD. Trimming removed 0 bases from V and 5 bases from J, with 12 bases in between. CDR3 residues: CATSDLHVGVTGELFF. In nucleotides, the CDR3 is TGTGCCACCAGTGATTTGCATGTCGGGGTAACCGGGGAGCTGTTTTTT.

The genes are TRBV9 and TRBJ2-1, with 9 bases identical to TRBD2. The CDR3 spans 15 residues. V dropped 0 bases and J dropped 6; count of bases not matched to a gene: 4. The V gene's germline CDR1 is SGDLS and CDR2 YYNGEE. For the CDR3, the DNA is TGTGCCAGCAGCGTAGGAGCGGGAGGCACCAATGAGCAGTTCTTC. Amino acids: CASSVGAGGTNEQFF. Full variable domain (outside the CDR3, taken from reference TRBV9 and TRBJ2-1): DSGVTQTPKHLITATGQRVTLRCSPRSGDLSVYWYQQSLDQGLQFLIQYYNGEERAKGNILERFSAQQFPDLHSELNLSSLELGDSALYFCASSVGAGGTNEQFFGPGTRLTVL.

The rearrangement links TRBV2 to TRBJ2-7; 9 nucleotides agree with TRBD1. With 7 bases clipped from V and 4 bases from J, the junction kept 5 bases outside the gene matches. The germline V gene has CDR1 SNHLY and CDR2 FYNNEI. The CDR3 has 13 amino acids. Here the CDR3 reads CASKKGQGYEQYF. DNA of the CDR3: TGTGCCAGCAAGAAGGGACAGGGTTACGAGCAGTACTTC.

The V gene is TRBV13, the J gene TRBJ2-7; 7 bases align to TRBD2. The V gene end was trimmed by 6 bases and the J gene end by 2 bases; junction bases not matched to a gene: 16. The length of the CDR3 is 17 residues. The germline CDR1 and CDR2 sequences are PRHDT and FYEKMQ (reference sequence). The CDR3 region is CASSYARAGALTYEQYF. CDR3 sequence (DNA): TGTGCCAGCAGTTATGCCCGGGCGGGAGCCCTCACCTACGAGCAGTACTTC.

This chain links TRBV2 with TRBJ2-7; D might be TRBD2 (6 bases). The V gene's germline CDR1 is SNHLY and CDR2 FYNNEI. This CDR3 spans 13 amino acids. Trimming shortened V by 7 bases and J by 0 bases, and 10 bases separated the two germline ends. Here the CDR3 DNA reads TGTGCCAGCACCCGGCGGGGCTCCTACGAGCAGTACTTC. This translates into CASTRRGSYEQYF.